This T cell receptor (beta chain) was found in a study of spatial heterogeneity in lung cancer. As for the study in general: Unique TCR and UMI combinations averaged more than ten appearances each in raw reads.

This clonotype was seen at least ten times. Described time point: sample taken at primary tumor resection. The input material, whole RNA from tumor, nontumor lung or frozen PBMC, was sequenced unsorted. The approximately 77 donors had untreated early-stage non-small cell lung cancer. The CDR3 totals 18 residues. V lost 6 bases, J lost 1 base, and 15 bases stayed unmatched. Single TCR cDNA molecules each had their own unique molecular identifier. TCRdb reprocessed the 5' RACE reads with MiXCR, giving one entry per CDR3 protein. The profile shows about 36,000 distinct CDR3 sequences, 4% to 6% of them singletons.

This sample comprised PBMCs, obtained at surgery. The chain recombines TRBV23-1 with TRBJ1-5; TRBD1 matches at 7 bases. TRBV23-1 is an ORF, with its function uncertain. The receptor was derived from a female donor with early-stage non-small cell lung cancer. The CDR3 loop is CASRRFRGLKGSNQPQHF. The CDR3 DNA sequence: TGCGCCAGCAGACGCTTTAGGGGGCTGAAGGGGAGCAATCAGCCCCAGCATTTT.